One and the same sample provided the 12 T cell receptor beta chains below, sequenced in a study of blood T cell repertoires in COVID-19. Profiled with immunoSEQ multiplex PCR; TCRdb holds only in-frame clones, not every one. Here the sample spans roughly 150,000 clones, over 70% being singletons. The source material was peripheral blood. Receptors originate from a woman aged 70-85 years who had recovered from COVID-19.

The CDR3 protein is CASTGGGQADQNYGYTF. In DNA form, the CDR3 reads TGTGCCAGCACTGGAGGTGGACAGGCCGATCAAAACTATGGCTACACCTTC. The rearrangement uses TRBV2 and TRBJ1-2; 7 bases map to TRBD1. The junction had 16 bases not matched to a gene; V was cut back by 7 bases and J by 2 bases. Per germline, CDR1 SNHLY and CDR2 FYNNEI. This CDR3 contains 17 residues.

This clone was seen more than once but under ten times. The CDR3 DNA reads as TGTGCCAGCAGCTTATCTCACACTGAAGCTTTCTTT. It encodes CASSLSHTEAFF. This sequence joins TRBV5-5 and TRBJ1-1, with unresolved D. V was pared by 2 bases and J by 3 bases, with 5 bases between. This CDR3 has 12 residues. The germline gives CDR1 SGHKS, CDR2 YYEKEE (reference sequence).

The V call is TRBV11-2, the J call TRBJ2-7; 7 positions match TRBD1. The CDR3 runs to 16 residues. V shed 1 base and J 2 bases; nucleotides not matched to a gene: 8. Germline lookup yields CDR1 SGHAT and CDR2 FQNNGV. The CDR3 DNA follows: TGTGCCAGCAGCTTAGTGAGGGGGCAGGGGGCCTACGAGCAGTACTTC. It specifies CASSLVRGQGAYEQYF.

The V and J genes are TRBV9 and TRBJ1-3; D not resolved. The CDR3 has 16 amino acids. The germline V and J ends were trimmed by 0 bases and 1 base, with 11 bases remaining between them. Germline CDR1 SGDLS, CDR2 YYNGEE. In DNA form, the CDR3 reads TGTGCCAGCAGCGTAGGAGGCAGAGCGTCTGGAAACACCATATATTTT. The encoded protein is CASSVGGRASGNTIYF.

This chain connects TRBV27 to TRBJ2-7; 10 bases fit TRBD2. There are 14 residues in the CDR3. V shed 6 bases and J 2 bases; nucleotides not matched to a gene: 4. Germline CDR1 and CDR2: MNHEY and SMNVEV (reference sequence). CDR3 in DNA: TGTGCCAGCAGGCCTAGCGGGAGTCCCTACGAGCAGTACTTC. This translates into CASRPSGSPYEQYF.

The chain uses TRBV14 and TRBJ2-3; 7 bases agree with TRBD1. The CDR3 length is 13 residues. Germline loops: CDR1 SGHDN, CDR2 FVKESK. V trimming: 6 bases; J trimming: 1 base; junction bases outside the gene matches: 1. The CDR3 is CASRRGRTDTQYF. CDR3 DNA sequence: TGTGCCAGCAGAAGGGGGCGCACAGATACGCAGTATTTT.

The J gene is TRBJ2-7, the V gene TRBV4-1; TRBD1 agrees at 8 bases. The CDR3 consists of 16 residues. With 4 bases clipped from V and 2 bases from J, the junction kept 10 bases outside the gene matches. CDR1 is MGHRA, CDR2 YSYEKL, per germline. The CDR3 loop is CASSPPPGQVTYEQYF. The CDR3 DNA is TGCGCCAGCAGCCCCCCTCCGGGACAGGTAACCTACGAGCAGTACTTC.

This clone was seen a few times. The chain carries TRBV5-1 and TRBJ2-7; the D gene is possibly TRBD2 (6 bases). The V gene's germline CDR1 is SGHRS and CDR2 YFSETQ. The CDR3 has 15 amino acids. Trimming removed 4 bases at V and 3 bases at J, with 17 bases between. CDR3 residues: CASSKGDGSYYEQYF. For the CDR3, the DNA is TGCGCCAGCAGCAAAGGTGACGGGAGTTACTACGAGCAGTACTTC.

This clone was counted only a few times. The V call is TRBV3-1 (or the pseudogene TRBV3-2), the J call TRBJ1-4, with a weak D call TRBD1 (6 bases). The V end lost 4 bases, the J end lost 0 bases, and 9 bases lay between the germline ends. Germline values: CDR1 LGHDT, CDR2 YNNKEL (reference sequence). The CDR3 contains 15 residues. The CDR3 bases are TGTGCCAGCAGCCTACAGGGTACAACTAATGAAAAACTGTTTTTT. Protein: CASSLQGTTNEKLFF.

The chain joins TRBV20-1 to TRBJ2-7, with D hard to call. Germline assignment: CDR1 DFQATT and CDR2 SNEGSKA (reference sequence). V was trimmed by 3 bases and J by 3 bases, leaving 6 bases between them. The CDR3 has 11 amino acids. CDR3 nucleotide sequence: TGCAGTGCTAGGTCCTACTACGAGCAGTACTTC. This sequence encodes CSARSYYEQYF.

The chain has TRBV5-5 and TRBJ1-1, with TRBD1 as a possible D gene (6 bases). The CDR3 runs to 16 residues. The V end lost 0 bases, the J end lost 1 base, and 13 bases lay between the germline ends. CDR1 SGHKS and CDR2 YYEKEE come from the germline V gene (reference sequence). This CDR3 reads CASSLVWVRGNTEAFF. The CDR3 DNA reads TGTGCCAGCAGCTTGGTTTGGGTCAGGGGGAACACTGAAGCTTTCTTT.

V gene TRBV3-1 (or the pseudogene TRBV3-2) combines with J gene TRBJ2-4, with 9 bases lining up with TRBD2. Trimming cost V 3 bases and J 6 bases; bases outside gene matches: 6. There are 15 residues in the CDR3. Germline V gene data show CDR1 as LGHDT and CDR2 as YNNKEL (reference sequence). The CDR3 region is CASSHRGRAGNIQYF. The CDR3 DNA reads as TGTGCCAGCAGCCATCGCGGGAGGGCCGGAAACATTCAGTACTTC.